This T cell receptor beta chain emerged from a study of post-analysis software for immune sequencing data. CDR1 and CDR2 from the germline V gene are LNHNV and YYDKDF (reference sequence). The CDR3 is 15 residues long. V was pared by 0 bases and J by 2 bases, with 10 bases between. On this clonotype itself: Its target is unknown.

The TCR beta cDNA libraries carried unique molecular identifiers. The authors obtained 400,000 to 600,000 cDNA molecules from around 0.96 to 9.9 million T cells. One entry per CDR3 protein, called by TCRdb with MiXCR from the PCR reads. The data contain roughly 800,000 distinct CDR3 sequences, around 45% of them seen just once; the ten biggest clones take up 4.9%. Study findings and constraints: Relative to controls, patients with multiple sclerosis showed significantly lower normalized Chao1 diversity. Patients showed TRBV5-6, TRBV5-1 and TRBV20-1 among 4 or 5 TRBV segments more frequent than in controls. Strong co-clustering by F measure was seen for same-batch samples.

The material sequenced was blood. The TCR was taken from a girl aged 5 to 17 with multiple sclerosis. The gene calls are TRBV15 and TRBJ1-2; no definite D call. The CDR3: CATSRDGHKNYGYTF. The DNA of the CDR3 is TGTGCCACCAGCAGAGATGGGCACAAGAACTATGGCTACACCTTC.